Sequencing of this T cell receptor (beta chain) was carried out in a study of graft-versus-host responses after intestinal transplantation. Study context: Isolated intestinal, liver-intestinal, or multivisceral transplants were what recipients had. Anti-thymocyte globulin induction was given to all recipients, followed by tacrolimus and steroids for around 3 years. Whole-study findings and limits: In recipient marrow, GvH clones were found, and some appeared first in ileum or blood. Elevated graft-versus-host to host-versus-graft clonal ratios in allografts were recorded for patients with graft-donor T cell macrochimerism.

The germline V gene has CDR1 MNHNS and CDR2 SASEGT. The junction had 3 bases not matched to a gene; V was cut back by 5 bases and J by 7 bases. The CDR3 is 14 residues long. The repertoire was sequenced with immunoSEQ multiplex PCR; TCRdb's copy has only in-frame clones and lacks some. Altogether tens of thousands of clones are present, about 89% being singletons, with the ten largest covering roughly 6%. With respect to this clone: Its cognate antigen is unknown.

Sequencing used unstimulated CD8+ T cells sorted from spleen or lymph node cells, obtained before intestinal transplant. The chain links TRBV6-1 to TRBJ2-2, with 11 bases that match TRBD1. The receptor's source is a human donor who received an intestinal transplant. The CDR3 DNA reads as TGTGCCAGCAGTCGGACAGGGGGCAGCGGGGAGCTGTTTTTT. This translates into CASSRTGGSGELFF.